A selection of T cell receptor beta chains follows, all from one sample in a study of shared clonotypes between healthy human individuals. Sequencing was performed with immunoSEQ multiplex PCR; in TCRdb, only in-frame clones are kept and a portion is missing. The sample consists of some 1,900,000 clones, around 96% of them appearing once. Sequenced sample: naive CD8+ T cells sorted from blood. Every receptor here comes from a man younger than 30 in good health. CDR3s include the opening cysteine and the closing phenylalanine or tryptophan. A D gene is named only where the DNA matches it firmly. Clone size appears in some rows only: once, few, many, or a class for an expanded clone.

j_call d_call v_call clone_size cdr3_aa cdr3_nt
TRBJ2-2 . TRBV27 . CASSYRVTGELFF TGTGCCAGCAGTTACAGGGTGACCGGGGAGCTGTTTTTT
TRBJ1-1 . TRBV7-2 . CASSLGLTEAFF TGTGCCAGCAGCTTGGGCCTAACTGAAGCTTTCTTT
TRBJ2-3 . TRBV28 once CASSFRRGASTDTQYF TGTGCCAGCAGTTTTCGGCGGGGAGCTAGCACAGATACGCAGTATTTT
TRBJ1-5 . TRBV19 . CASSIDLDQPQHF TGTGCCAGTAGTATAGATCTCGATCAGCCCCAGCATTTT
TRBJ1-3 . TRBV6-5 . CASSYSASSGNTIYF TGTGCCAGCAGTTACTCGGCAAGCTCTGGAAACACCATATATTTT
TRBJ2-2 . TRBV5-1 . CASSSPSSGNTGELFF TGCGCCAGCAGCTCTCCCAGTAGCGGGAACACCGGGGAGCTGTTTTTT
TRBJ2-5 TRBD2 TRBV28 . CASSLVLAGGETQYF TGTGCCAGCAGCCTAGTACTAGCGGGGGGGGAGACCCAGTACTTC
TRBJ2-2 TRBD2 TRBV2 once CASSEDLAVGPGELFF TGTGCCAGCAGTGAAGACCTAGCGGTGGGGCCCGGGGAGCTGTTTTTT
TRBJ1-2 TRBD1 TRBV28 . CASWGQLYGYTF TGTGCCAGCTGGGGACAGCTCTATGGCTACACCTTC
TRBJ2-2 TRBD1 TRBV28 . CASSSPSGAGTGESGELFF TGTGCCAGCAGTTCACCGAGTGGGGCCGGGACAGGGGAGAGCGGGGAGCTGTTTTTT
TRBJ1-4 . TRBV27 once CASSLYGSREKLFF TGTGCCAGCAGTTTATACGGCAGTCGGGAAAAACTGTTTTTT
TRBJ2-3 . TRBV7-9 once CASSFDGSTDTQYF TGTGCCAGCAGCTTCGACGGTAGCACAGATACGCAGTATTTT
TRBJ2-3 . TRBV28 . CASTSPGSTDTQYF TGTGCCAGCACCTCCCCGGGAAGCACAGATACGCAGTATTTT
TRBJ2-7 . TRBV27 . CASSLGLHSYEQYF TGTGCCAGCAGTCTCGGACTCCACTCCTACGAGCAGTACTTC
TRBJ1-2 TRBD1 TRBV19 . CASVTGGEALASGYTF TGTGCCAGTGTAACAGGGGGCGAAGCCCTTGCGAGCGGCTACACCTTC
TRBJ1-2 . TRBV28 . CASSFRLNYGYTF TGTGCCAGCAGTTTTCGGCTAAACTATGGCTACACCTTC
TRBJ1-5 . TRBV27 . CASSYRAGNQPQHF TGTGCCAGCAGTTACAGGGCAGGTAATCAGCCCCAGCATTTT
TRBJ1-2 TRBD1 TRBV4-3 . CASSQADRGNYGYTF TGCGCCAGCAGCCAAGCGGACAGGGGTAACTATGGCTACACCTTC
TRBJ2-7 . TRBV7-9 . CASSSETLTYEQYF TGTGCCAGCAGCTCAGAGACACTTACCTACGAGCAGTACTTC
TRBJ2-7 TRBD2 TRBV19 . CASSIVGGSPYYEQYF TGTGCCAGTAGTATAGTTGGCGGGAGCCCTTACTACGAGCAGTACTTC